The entry below describes one TCR beta chain. Its target is not known. The sample comes from a study of post-analysis software for immune sequencing data. Study information: The disease courses covered relapsing-remitting, secondary progressive and progressive-relapsing multiple sclerosis. The study, taken as a whole, reports: Five or six TRBV segments were significantly more frequent in patients than in controls. TRBV5-6, TRBV5-1 and TRBV20-1 were among these segments. Same-batch preparations were strongly co-clustered by F measure. Compared with controls, patients showed significantly lower normalized Chao1 diversity.

Germline trimming cut 5 bases from V and 4 bases from J; bases unmatched to any gene: 9. CDR1 and CDR2 from the germline V gene are SQVTM and ANQGSEA. This CDR3 contains 14 residues. The TCR beta cDNA libraries contained unique molecular identifiers. The authors obtained roughly 0.5 million cDNA molecules from approximately 0.91 to 9.4 million T cells. TCRdb used MiXCR to reprocess the PCR reads, holding one entry per CDR3 protein. Among around 400,000 distinct CDR3 sequences listed, roughly 36% were seen once. The specimen was blood. The chain has TRBV29-1 and TRBJ2-3, with 7 positions matching TRBD2. This sequence originates from a girl aged 5-17 years with multiple sclerosis. CDR3 sequence reads: CSVSTSPGADTQYF. Written as DNA, the CDR3 is TGCAGCGTTTCGACTAGCCCCGGGGCAGATACGCAGTATTTT.